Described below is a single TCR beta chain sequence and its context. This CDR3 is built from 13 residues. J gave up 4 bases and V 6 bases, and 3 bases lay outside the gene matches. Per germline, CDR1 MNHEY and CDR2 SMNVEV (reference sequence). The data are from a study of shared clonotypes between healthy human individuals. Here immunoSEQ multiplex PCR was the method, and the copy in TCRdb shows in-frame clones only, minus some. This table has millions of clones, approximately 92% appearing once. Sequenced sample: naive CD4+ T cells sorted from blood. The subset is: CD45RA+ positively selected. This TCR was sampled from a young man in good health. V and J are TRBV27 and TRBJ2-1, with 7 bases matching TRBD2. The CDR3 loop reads CASRRDYYNEQFF. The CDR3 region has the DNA TGTGCCAGCAGGAGGGACTATTACAATGAGCAGTTCTTC.